The clone carrying this TCR beta chain was picked up a small number of times. Its antigen is not identified. This CDR3 comprises 15 residues. With V trimmed by 1 base and J by 5 bases, 3 bases remained unmatched. Germline CDR1 reads SGHRS; CDR2 reads YFSETQ. PCR amplification relied on 60 Vbeta primers (plus 13 Jbeta primers). Assay: immunoSEQ multiplex PCR; the TCRdb copy retains only in-frame clones and omits some. The data show 110,000 or so clones, with 65% to 85% seen just once and about 5.3% held by the top ten. The data originate from a study of cytomegalovirus exposure and HLA in healthy donors. For the study at large: The study placed 80% to 90% of its approximately 360 genotyped donors in the Caucasian-associated ancestry cluster.

Study-wide results and caveats: Altogether, more than 150 TCR beta chains were recorded as cytomegalovirus-associated. Most TCR beta V segments were productive about 90% or about 30% of the time in an earlier analysis. Later genetic work tied a missense DCLRE1C variant to beta-chain V and J trimming.

The sequencing sample was made of PBMCs. The chain is built from TRBV5-1 and TRBJ2-1, with 10 bases identical to TRBD2. The sequence came from a male donor in good health and CMV-seronegative. CDR3 DNA: TGCGCCAGCAGCTTGCGAGCGGGAGGGGACAATGAGCAGTTCTTC. Residues: CASSLRAGGDNEQFF.